The 9 T cell receptor beta chains below all came from one sample that was sequenced in a study of T cells after yellow fever vaccination. TCRdb called the 5' RACE reads again in MiXCR, with one record for every CDR3 protein. The sample shows about 300,000 distinct CDR3 sequences, 8.7% of them seen only once. Sample: CD4+ T cells sorted from PBMCs, taken 5 days after the yellow fever booster vaccination. Receptor source: a man younger than 30 who received the YFV17D yellow fever vaccine.

This clonotype was seen repeatedly, ten times or more. V gene TRBV25-1 combines with J gene TRBJ1-6; D is uncertain. The V end lost 2 bases, the J end lost 0 bases, and 8 bases lay between the germline ends. The CDR3 is 16 residues long. CDR1 is MGHDK and CDR2 is SYGVNS in the germline V gene. Here the CDR3 reads CASSEGRSSYNSPLHF. CDR3 DNA: TGTGCCAGCAGTGAAGGCCGCAGCTCCTATAATTCACCCCTCCACTTT.

The sample holds many counts of this clonotype. The chain uses TRBV18 and TRBJ2-7, with a possible D match to TRBD1 (6 bases). The CDR3 length is 12 residues. Germline V lookup: CDR1 KGHSH, CDR2 LQKENI. V was shortened by 3 bases and J by 3 bases, with 6 bases between the two germline ends. The CDR3 coding sequence is TGTGCCAGCTCACCGGACAGCTACGAGCAGTACGTC. Translating gives CASSPDSYEQYV.

The chain links TRBV9 to TRBJ2-2, with D possibly matching TRBD2 (6 bases). The CDR3 runs to 16 residues. The V gene's germline CDR1 is SGDLS and CDR2 YYNGEE. V was pared by 0 bases and J by 2 bases, with 11 bases between. Written as DNA, the CDR3 is TGTGCCAGCAGCGTAGCATCCGGACTAAACACCGGGGAGCTGTTTTTT. Translation gives CASSVASGLNTGELFF.

V gene TRBV4-2 combines with J gene TRBJ2-2; 8 bases agree with TRBD1. In germline, CDR1 is LGHNA, CDR2 YNFKEQ. This CDR3 has 17 amino acids. The V and J ends lost 3 bases and 3 bases, in that order; junction bases with no gene match: 9. CDR3 DNA sequence: TGTGCCAGCAGCCAGGGAGACAGGGACAGGTACACCGGGGAGCTGTTTTTT. Translated, it gives CASSQGDRDRYTGELFF.

There are a few counts of this clonotype. The CDR3 protein is CASSLHPNRGNEKLFF. The CDR3 DNA is TGTGCCAGCAGCTTACATCCGAACAGGGGGAATGAAAAACTGTTTTTT. The rearrangement joins TRBV7-2 to TRBJ1-4; 8 nucleotides align to TRBD1. The length of the CDR3 is 16 residues. Germline V gives CDR1 SGHTA, CDR2 FQGNSA. V shed 2 bases and J 5 bases; nucleotides not matched to a gene: 7.

The chain has TRBV11-2 and TRBJ1-2; D possibly corresponds to TRBD1 (5 bases). The CDR3 has 17 amino acids. Germline lookup yields CDR1 SGHAT and CDR2 FQNNGV. Trimming pared 1 base from V and 3 bases from J, leaving 18 bases between. The CDR3 DNA sequence: TGTGCCAGCAGCTTAGTTCCCGGACAAGGGAAGGACTATGGCTACACCTTC. Translating gives CASSLVPGQGKDYGYTF.

The table lists this clonotype with a few counts. The chain links TRBV11-3 to TRBJ1-6; D not resolved. Between the trimmed V and J ends, which lost 2 bases and 8 bases, there was a span of 7 bases. This CDR3 is built from 13 residues. The germline V gene encodes CDR1 SGHNT and CDR2 YENEEA. CDR3 DNA: TGTGCCAGCAGCTTAAATACCGATTCACCCCTCCACTTT. Protein sequence: CASSLNTDSPLHF.

This clonotype was recorded a few times. The chain links TRBV20-1 to TRBJ2-1, with D tentatively TRBD1 (5 bases). This CDR3 is built from 12 residues. V dropped 7 bases and J dropped 10 bases, with 17 bases sitting between them. The V gene's germline CDR1 is DFQATT and CDR2 SNEGSKA (reference sequence). CDR3 amino acids: CSDRPRALEQFF. CDR3 DNA sequence: TGCAGTGACCGCCCCAGGGCTTTAGAGCAGTTCTTC.

This clonotype was seen at least ten times. This chain uses TRBV6-2 or TRBV6-3 with TRBJ2-7; no clear D gene. Trimming cost V 5 bases and J 3 bases, with 11 bases left between them. In germline, CDR1 is MNHEY, CDR2 SVGEGT. CDR3 length: 13 residues. This chain's CDR3 is CASSPLNYYEQYF. The CDR3 nucleotides read TGTGCCAGCAGTCCCCTGAATTACTACGAGCAGTACTTC.